The 5 T cell receptor beta chains listed next were all sequenced from one sample in a study of T cells in Graves' hyperthyroidism and ophthalmopathy (dated by TCRdb to between 2018 and 2021). The protocol used for the library was multiplex PCR. The sample was run on an Illumina HiSeq 2000. The TCR beta CDR3 regions were amplified from the RNA transcripts. For the first round of RT-PCR on the TCR CDR3, the HTBI primer set was used together with the Qiagen OneStep RT-PCR kit. TCRdb reprocessing: public reads trimmed at Q25 with fastp, clones called with MiXCR, in-frame beta chains kept. Each CDR3 protein appears once, grouped with its most common genes and DNA. In this sample the table shows around 440,000 distinct CDR3 sequences, approximately 15% of which occur a single time. The leading ten clones occupy about 7.7% of the sample. The sample was blood. These receptors were collected from a woman aged 18-29 years with Graves' hyperthyroidism.

Ten or more counts support this clonotype. The chain uses TRBV20-1 and TRBJ2-5; 7 nucleotides line up with TRBD2. Germline values: CDR1 DFQATT, CDR2 SNEGSKA (reference sequence). The CDR3 totals 14 residues. V shed 1 base and J 4 bases; nucleotides not matched to a gene: 6. In DNA, the CDR3 is TGCAGTGCTAGAGCGGAAATAGCGGGAGAGACCCAGTACTTC. The encoded protein is CSARAEIAGETQYF.

In this sample, this clonotype turned up once. V is TRBV20-1 and J is TRBJ2-5; 7 nucleotides align to TRBD1. This CDR3 has 13 amino acids. Per the germline V gene, CDR1 is DFQATT and CDR2 is SNEGSKA (reference sequence). V dropped 3 bases and J dropped 5; count of bases not matched to a gene: 6. CDR3 sequence (DNA): TGCAGTGCTAGCGGGCAGGGGGTGGAGACCCAGTACTTC. As protein: CSASGQGVETQYF.

There are many counts of this clonotype. CDR3 bases: TGTGCCAGCAGTTACCGCCTCCCCAGACTAGCGGGGGTACAAGAGACCCAGTACTTC. It codes for CASSYRLPRLAGVQETQYF. The rearrangement links TRBV6-5 to TRBJ2-5, with TRBD2 matching over 12 bases. This CDR3 has 19 residues. Trimming at V came to 2 bases and at J to 2 bases, leaving 12 bases not matched to a gene. In germline, CDR1 is MNHEY, CDR2 SVGAGI.

This clonotype occurred many times. The chain employs TRBV12-3 or TRBV12-4 and TRBJ1-1; no definite D call. CDR3 length equals 15 residues. V was clipped by 1 base and J by 3 bases, with 12 bases between them. As DNA, the CDR3 is TGTGCCAGCAGTTTAGGGAACCTGAGGTACACTGAAGCTTTCTTT. It codes for CASSLGNLRYTEAFF.

This clonotype occurred many times. This chain joins TRBV6-1 and TRBJ2-2; D not resolved. The ends were cut back, 6 bases at V and 3 bases at J, with 8 bases in the middle. The CDR3 runs to 13 residues. Germline assignment: CDR1 MNHNS and CDR2 SASEGT. The CDR3 DNA sequence: TGTGCCAGCAGGTTCCGGGACACCGGGGAGCTGTTTTTT. Protein: CASRFRDTGELFF.